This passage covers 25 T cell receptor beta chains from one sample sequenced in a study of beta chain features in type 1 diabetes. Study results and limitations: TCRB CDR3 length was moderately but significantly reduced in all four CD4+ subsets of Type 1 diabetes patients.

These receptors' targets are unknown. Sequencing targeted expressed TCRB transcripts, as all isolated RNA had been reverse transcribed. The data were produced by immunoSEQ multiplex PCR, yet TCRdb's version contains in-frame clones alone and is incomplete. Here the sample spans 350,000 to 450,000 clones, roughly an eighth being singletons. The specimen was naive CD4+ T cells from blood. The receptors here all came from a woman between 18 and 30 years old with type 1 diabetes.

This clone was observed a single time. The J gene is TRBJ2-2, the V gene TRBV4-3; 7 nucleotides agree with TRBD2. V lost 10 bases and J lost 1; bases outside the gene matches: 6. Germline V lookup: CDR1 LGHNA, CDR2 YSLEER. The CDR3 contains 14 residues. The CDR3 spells CATSTSRNTGELFF. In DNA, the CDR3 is TGCGCCACGTCGACTAGCAGGAACACCGGGGAGCTGTTTTTT.

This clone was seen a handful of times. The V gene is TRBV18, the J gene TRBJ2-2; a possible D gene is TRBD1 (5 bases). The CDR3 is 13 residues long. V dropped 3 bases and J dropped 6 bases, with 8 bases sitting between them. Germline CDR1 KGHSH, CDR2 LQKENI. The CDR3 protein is CASSPPRAGELFF. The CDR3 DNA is TGTGCCAGCTCACCTCCCAGGGCCGGGGAGCTGTTTTTT. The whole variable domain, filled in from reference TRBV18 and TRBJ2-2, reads NAGVMQNPRHLVRRRGQEARLRCSPMKGHSHVYWYRQLPEEGLKFMVYLQKENIIDESGMPKERFSAEFPKEGPSILRIQQVVRGDSAAYFCASSPPRAGELFFGEGSRLTVL.

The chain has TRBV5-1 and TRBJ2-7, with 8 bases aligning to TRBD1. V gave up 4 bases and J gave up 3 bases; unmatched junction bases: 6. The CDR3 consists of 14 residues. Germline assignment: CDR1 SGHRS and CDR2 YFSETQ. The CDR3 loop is CASSPRTGFYEQYF. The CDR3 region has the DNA TGCGCCAGCAGCCCCCGGACAGGGTTCTACGAGCAGTACTTC.

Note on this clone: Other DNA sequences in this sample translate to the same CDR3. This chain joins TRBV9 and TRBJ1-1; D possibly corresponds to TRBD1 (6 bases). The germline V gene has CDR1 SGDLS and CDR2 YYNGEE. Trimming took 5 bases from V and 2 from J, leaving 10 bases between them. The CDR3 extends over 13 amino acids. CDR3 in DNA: TGTGCCAGCAGAAGGGACACCAACACTGAAGCTTTCTTT. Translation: CASRRDTNTEAFF.

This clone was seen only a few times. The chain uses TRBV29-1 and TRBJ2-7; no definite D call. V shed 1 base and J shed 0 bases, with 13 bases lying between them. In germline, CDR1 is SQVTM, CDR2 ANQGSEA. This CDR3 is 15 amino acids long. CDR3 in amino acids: CSVEGNSQSSYEQYF. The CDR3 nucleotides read TGCAGCGTTGAAGGTAACAGCCAGAGCTCCTACGAGCAGTACTTC.

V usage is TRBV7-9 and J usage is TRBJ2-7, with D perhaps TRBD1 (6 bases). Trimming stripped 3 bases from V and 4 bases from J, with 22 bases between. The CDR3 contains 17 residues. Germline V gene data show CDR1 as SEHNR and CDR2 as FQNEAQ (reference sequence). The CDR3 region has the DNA TGTGCCAGCAGCTTGGACAGATTTTACGACTTAGGGTACGAGCAGTACTTC. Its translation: CASSLDRFYDLGYEQYF.

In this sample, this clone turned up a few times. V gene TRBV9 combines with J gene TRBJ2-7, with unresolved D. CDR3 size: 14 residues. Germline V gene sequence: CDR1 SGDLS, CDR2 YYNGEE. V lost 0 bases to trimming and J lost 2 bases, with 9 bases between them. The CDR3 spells CASSVATYPYEQYF. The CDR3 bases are TGTGCCAGCAGCGTAGCTACGTACCCCTACGAGCAGTACTTC.

CDR3 sequence (DNA): TGCGCCAGCAGCCAATTCCTAGCGGGACGCGCAGATACGCAGTATTTT. It encodes CASSQFLAGRADTQYF. The chain links TRBV4-3 to TRBJ2-3; 9 positions match TRBD2. Losses at the gene ends were 2 bases for V and 4 bases for J; bases not matched to a gene: 7. The CDR3 is 16 residues long. Germline assignment: CDR1 LGHNA and CDR2 YSLEER.

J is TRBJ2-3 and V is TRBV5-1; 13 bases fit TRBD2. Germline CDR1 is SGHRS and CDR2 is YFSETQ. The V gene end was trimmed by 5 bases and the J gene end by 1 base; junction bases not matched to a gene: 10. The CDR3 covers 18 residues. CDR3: CASRSGTSGTKRTDTQYF. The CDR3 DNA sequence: TGCGCCAGCAGGTCCGGGACTAGCGGGACGAAACGCACAGATACGCAGTATTTT.

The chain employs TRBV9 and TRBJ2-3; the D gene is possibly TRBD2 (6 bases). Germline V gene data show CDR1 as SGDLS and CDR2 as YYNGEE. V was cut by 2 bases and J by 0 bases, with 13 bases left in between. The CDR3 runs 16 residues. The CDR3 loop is CASSVGLTPSTDTQYF. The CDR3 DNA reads TGTGCCAGCAGCGTCGGACTAACTCCCAGCACAGATACGCAGTATTTT.

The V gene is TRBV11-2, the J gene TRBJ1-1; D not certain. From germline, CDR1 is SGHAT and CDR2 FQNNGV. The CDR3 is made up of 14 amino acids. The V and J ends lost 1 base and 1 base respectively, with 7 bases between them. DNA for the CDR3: TGTGCCAGCAGCTTAGTGTGGCAGAACACTGAAGCTTTCTTT. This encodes CASSLVWQNTEAFF.

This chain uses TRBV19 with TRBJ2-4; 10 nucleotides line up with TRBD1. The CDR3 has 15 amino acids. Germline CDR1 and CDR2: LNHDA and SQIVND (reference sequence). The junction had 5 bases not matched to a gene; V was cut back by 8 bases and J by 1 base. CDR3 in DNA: TGTGCCAGTCCGACAGGGGGCCGGGCCAAAAACATTCAGTACTTC. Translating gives CASPTGGRAKNIQYF.

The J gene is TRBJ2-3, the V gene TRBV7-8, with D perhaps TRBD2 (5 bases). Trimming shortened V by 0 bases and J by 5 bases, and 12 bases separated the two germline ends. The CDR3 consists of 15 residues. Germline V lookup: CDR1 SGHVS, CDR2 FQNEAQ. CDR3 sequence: CASSLAGAYVDTQYF. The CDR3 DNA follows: TGTGCCAGCAGCTTAGCGGGAGCCTACGTAGATACGCAGTATTTT.

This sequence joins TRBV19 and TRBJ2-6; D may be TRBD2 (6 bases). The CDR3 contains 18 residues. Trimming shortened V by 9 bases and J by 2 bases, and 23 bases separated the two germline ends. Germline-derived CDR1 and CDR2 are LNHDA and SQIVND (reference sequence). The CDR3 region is CASAPLGGYLPGANVLTF. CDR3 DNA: TGTGCCAGCGCACCCCTGGGGGGTTACCTCCCTGGGGCCAACGTCCTGACTTTC.

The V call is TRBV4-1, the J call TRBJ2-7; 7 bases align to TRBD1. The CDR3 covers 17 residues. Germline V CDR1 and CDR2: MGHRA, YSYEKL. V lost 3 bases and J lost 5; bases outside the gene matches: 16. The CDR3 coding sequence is TGCGCCAGCAGCCAGGAACAGGGGTGGAGATCCGACAACGAGCAGTACTTC. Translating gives CASSQEQGWRSDNEQYF.

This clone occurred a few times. Written as DNA, the CDR3 is TGTGCCAGCAGCCCGGGCCCGGGACAGGACACGTTCGAGCAGTACTTC. Protein sequence: CASSPGPGQDTFEQYF. The genes are TRBV9 and TRBJ2-7; 8 nucleotides line up with TRBD1. This CDR3 has 16 amino acids. V shed 4 bases and J 6 bases; nucleotides not matched to a gene: 15. Germline V gene lookup returns CDR1 SGDLS and CDR2 YYNGEE.

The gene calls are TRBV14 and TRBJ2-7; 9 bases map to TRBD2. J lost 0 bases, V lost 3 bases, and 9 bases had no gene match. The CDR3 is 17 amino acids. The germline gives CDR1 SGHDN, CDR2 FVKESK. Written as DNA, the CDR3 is TGTGCCAGCAGCCAGATAAGACTAGCGGATAGCTCCTACGAGCAGTACTTC. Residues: CASSQIRLADSSYEQYF.

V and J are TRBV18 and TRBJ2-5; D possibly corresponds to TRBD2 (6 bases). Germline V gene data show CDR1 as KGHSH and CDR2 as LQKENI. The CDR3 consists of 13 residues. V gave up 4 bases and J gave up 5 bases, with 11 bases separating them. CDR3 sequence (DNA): TGTGCCAGCTCACTACGGGAGTGGGAGACCCAGTACTTC. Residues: CASSLREWETQYF.

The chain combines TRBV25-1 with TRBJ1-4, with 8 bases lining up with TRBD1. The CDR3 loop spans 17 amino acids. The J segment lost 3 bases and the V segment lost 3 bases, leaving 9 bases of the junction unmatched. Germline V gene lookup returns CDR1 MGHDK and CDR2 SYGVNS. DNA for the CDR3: TGTGCCAGCAGTGATTATCGAGACAGGGGATCTAATGAAAAACTGTTTTTT. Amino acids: CASSDYRDRGSNEKLFF.

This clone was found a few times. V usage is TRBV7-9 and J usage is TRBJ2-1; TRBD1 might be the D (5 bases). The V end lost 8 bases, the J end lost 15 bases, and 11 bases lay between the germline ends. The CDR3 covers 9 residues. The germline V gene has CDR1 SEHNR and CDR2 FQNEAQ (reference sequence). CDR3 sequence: CASRAGSFF. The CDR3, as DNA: TGTGCCAGCCGGGCAGGGTCGTTCTTC. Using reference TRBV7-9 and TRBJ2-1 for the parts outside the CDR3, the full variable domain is DTGVSQNPRHKITKRGQNVTFRCDPISEHNRLYWYRQTLGQGPEFLTYFQNEAQLEKSRLLSDRFSAERPKGSFSTLEIQRTEQGDSAMYLCASRAGSFFGPGTRLTVL.

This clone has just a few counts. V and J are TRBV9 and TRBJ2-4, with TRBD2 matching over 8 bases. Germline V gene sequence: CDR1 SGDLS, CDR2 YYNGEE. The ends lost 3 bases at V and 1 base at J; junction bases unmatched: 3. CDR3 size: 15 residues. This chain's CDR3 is CASSESGSAKNIQYF. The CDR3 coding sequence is TGTGCCAGCAGCGAAAGCGGGAGTGCCAAAAACATTCAGTACTTC.

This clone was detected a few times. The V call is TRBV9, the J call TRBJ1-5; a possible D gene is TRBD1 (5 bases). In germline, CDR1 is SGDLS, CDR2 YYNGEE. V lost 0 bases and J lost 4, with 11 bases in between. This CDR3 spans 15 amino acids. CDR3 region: CASSVGGERNQPQHF. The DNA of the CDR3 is TGTGCCAGCAGCGTAGGGGGGGAGAGGAATCAGCCCCAGCATTTT.

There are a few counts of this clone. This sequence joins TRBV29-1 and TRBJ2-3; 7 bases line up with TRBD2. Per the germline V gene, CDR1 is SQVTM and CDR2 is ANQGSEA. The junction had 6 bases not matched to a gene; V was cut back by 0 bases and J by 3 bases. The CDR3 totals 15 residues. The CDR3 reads CSVEDHGGLTDTQYF. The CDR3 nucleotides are TGCAGCGTTGAAGATCACGGGGGGTTGACAGATACGCAGTATTTT.

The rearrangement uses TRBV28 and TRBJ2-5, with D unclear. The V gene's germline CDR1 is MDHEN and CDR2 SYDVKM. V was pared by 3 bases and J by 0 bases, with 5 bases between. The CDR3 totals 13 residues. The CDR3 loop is CASSFGYQETQYF. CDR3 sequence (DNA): TGTGCCAGCAGTTTCGGGTACCAAGAGACCCAGTACTTC.

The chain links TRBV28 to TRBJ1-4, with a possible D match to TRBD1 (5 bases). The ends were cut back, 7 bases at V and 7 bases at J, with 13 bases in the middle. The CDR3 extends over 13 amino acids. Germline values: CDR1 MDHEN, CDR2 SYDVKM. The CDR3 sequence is CASKGRAREKLFF. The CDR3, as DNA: TGTGCCAGCAAGGGCAGGGCCCGTGAAAAACTGTTTTTT.